This T cell receptor (beta chain) was sequenced in a study of blood T cell repertoires in COVID-19. As for the study in general: The origin of the acute and convalescent COVID-19 samples was the United States, Italy and Spain. Sources were T cells, B-cell-depleted T cells, or PBMCs; the material itself was cDNA or gDNA.

Germline values: CDR1 MGHRA, CDR2 YSYEKL. V lost 6 bases and J lost 4; bases outside the gene matches: 11. This CDR3 comprises 16 residues. Sequencing used immunoSEQ multiplex PCR; TCRdb keeps in-frame clones, though not all of them. The data show roughly 140,000 clones, approximately 80% seen once. V and J are TRBV4-1 and TRBJ2-1; TRBD1 agrees at 8 bases. The sequencing input was peripheral blood. The TCR originated in a woman aged 80 or older in a cohort sampled during active or convalescent COVID-19. Here the CDR3 DNA reads TGCGCCAGCAGACAACTAGGGACAGGTGCTTACAATGAGCAGTTCTTC. It is translated as CASRQLGTGAYNEQFF.